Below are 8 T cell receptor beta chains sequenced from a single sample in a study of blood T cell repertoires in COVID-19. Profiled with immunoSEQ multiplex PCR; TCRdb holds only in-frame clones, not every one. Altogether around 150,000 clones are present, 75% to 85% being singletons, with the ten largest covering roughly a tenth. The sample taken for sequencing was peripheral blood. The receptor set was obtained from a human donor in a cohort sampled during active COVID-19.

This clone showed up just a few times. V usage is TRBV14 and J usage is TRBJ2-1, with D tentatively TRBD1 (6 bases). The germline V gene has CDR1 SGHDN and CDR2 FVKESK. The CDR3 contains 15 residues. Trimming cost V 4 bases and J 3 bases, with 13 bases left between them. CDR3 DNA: TGTGCCAGCAGCCCCTCCAGGGGCCGCTACAATGAGCAGTTCTTC. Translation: CASSPSRGRYNEQFF.

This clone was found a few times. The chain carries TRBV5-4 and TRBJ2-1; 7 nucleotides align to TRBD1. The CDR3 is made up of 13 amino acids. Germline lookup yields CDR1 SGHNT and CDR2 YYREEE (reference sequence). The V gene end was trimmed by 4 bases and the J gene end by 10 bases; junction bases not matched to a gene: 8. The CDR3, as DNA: TGTGCCAGCAGCCCAAACAGGGACAGAGAGCAGTTCTTC. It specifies CASSPNRDREQFF.

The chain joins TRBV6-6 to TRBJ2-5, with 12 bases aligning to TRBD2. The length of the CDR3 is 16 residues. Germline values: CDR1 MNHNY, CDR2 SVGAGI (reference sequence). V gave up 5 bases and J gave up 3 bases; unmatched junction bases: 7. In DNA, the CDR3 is TGTGCCAGCAGTCGGCTAGCGGGGGGGATGGAAGAGACCCAGTACTTC. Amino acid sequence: CASSRLAGGMEETQYF.

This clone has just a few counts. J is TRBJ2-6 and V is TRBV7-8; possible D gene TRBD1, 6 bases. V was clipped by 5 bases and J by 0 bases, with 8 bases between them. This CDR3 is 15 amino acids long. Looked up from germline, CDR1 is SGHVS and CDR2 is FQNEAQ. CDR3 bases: TGTGCCAGCAGCCCCAGGGGCTCTGGGGCCAACGTCCTGACTTTC. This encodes CASSPRGSGANVLTF.

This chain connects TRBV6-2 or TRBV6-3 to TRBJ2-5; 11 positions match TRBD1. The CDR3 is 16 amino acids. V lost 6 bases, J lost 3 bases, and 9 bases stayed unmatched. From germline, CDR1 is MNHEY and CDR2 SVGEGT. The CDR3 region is CASSPGTGGIEETQYF. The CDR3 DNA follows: TGTGCCAGCAGCCCCGGGACAGGGGGGATTGAAGAGACCCAGTACTTC.

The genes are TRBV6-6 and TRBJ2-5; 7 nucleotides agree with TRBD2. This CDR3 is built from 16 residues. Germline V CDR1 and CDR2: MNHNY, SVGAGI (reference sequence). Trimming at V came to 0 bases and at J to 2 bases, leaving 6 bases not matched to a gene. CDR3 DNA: TGTGCCAGCAGTTACTCGCGGACTAGTGTACAAGAGACCCAGTACTTC. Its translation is CASSYSRTSVQETQYF.

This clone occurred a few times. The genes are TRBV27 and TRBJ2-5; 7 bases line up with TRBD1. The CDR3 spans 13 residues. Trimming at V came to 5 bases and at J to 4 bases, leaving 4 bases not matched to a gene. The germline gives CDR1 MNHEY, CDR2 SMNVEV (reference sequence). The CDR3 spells CASSGDSGETQYF. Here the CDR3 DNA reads TGTGCCAGCAGTGGGGACAGCGGAGAGACCCAGTACTTC.

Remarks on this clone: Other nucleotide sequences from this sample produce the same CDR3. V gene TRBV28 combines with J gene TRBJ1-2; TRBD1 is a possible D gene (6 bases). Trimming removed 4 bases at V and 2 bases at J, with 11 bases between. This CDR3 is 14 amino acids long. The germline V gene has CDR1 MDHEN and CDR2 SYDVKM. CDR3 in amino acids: CASSWGQGNYGYTF. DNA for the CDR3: TGTGCCAGCAGTTGGGGGCAGGGAAACTATGGCTACACCTTC.